This TCR beta chain was retrieved from a study of quantifying T cell responses using KT2 cells (dated 2017 in TCRdb). For the study in its entirety: RNA was DNase-treated and reverse transcribed with TCR alpha and beta constant-region primers, mostly using SuperScript III. The efficiency of the T4 ligation step under optimum conditions was estimated to be above 9.5%. PCR2 was performed as a SYBR Green qPCR and was stopped at a predetermined fluorescence threshold so that over-amplification was avoided.

What the work shows at the level of the full study, not this receptor alone: KT2 sequences were still detected at the lowest spike-in tested, roughly one KT2 cell per 100,000 PBMC. This TCR sequencing study did not compare the pipeline side by side with other TCR sequencing techniques. At very high KT2 spike-in numbers, detection of KT2 sequences reached saturation. Over several orders of magnitude, the number of KT2 alpha and beta sequences rose linearly with the number of KT2 cells put in.

This clonotype was recorded a few times. No antigen is known for it. The record has no base qualities; no much larger clone is one base away. Known numbers of KT2, a T cell clone whose TCR had been sequenced previously, were spiked into unfractionated PBMC to test the sensitivity and accuracy of the pipeline. A range of KT2-to-PBMC ratios was set up by mixing KT2 cells into a fixed number of PBMC. Libraries came from UMI-ligation and nested PCR. Using T4 RNA ligase 1, a single-stranded oligonucleotide bearing the Illumina SP2 sequence plus a UMI was ligated onto the 3' end of the cDNA. PCR1 was run for about 4 cycles (98 degrees C for 15 s, 69 degrees C for 30 s, 72 degrees C for 40 s), and an equimolar mix of RC1.1 and RC1.2, covering TRBC1 and TRBC2, was used as the beta primer. Starting at PCR2, the TCR alpha and beta chains were handled separately, and sample indices and Illumina adaptors were added. The UMI, placed after an 8-base spacer, consisted of 12 random nucleotides arranged as two hexamers with a spacer between them. Sequencing was done on an Illumina MiSeq using v2 2x251 paired-end chemistry, usually with about a dozen samples per run. To increase diversity, roughly 4.5-7.5% PhiX DNA was added to each sequencing library. In the authors' own workflow: Raw reads were converted to FASTQ with bcl2fastq and demultiplexed by dual indices using Demultiplexor. V and J genes were assigned by Decombinator through tag matching, with a single base-pair mismatch being allowed. Using UMIs, Collapsinator corrected both sequencing errors and the frequency errors that come from PCR heterogeneity. CDR3Translator turned Decombinator identifiers into nucleotide sequence, translated that sequence into amino acids, and pulled out the CDR3 based on C- and N-terminal motifs. A cluster of KT2 sequences sharing one unique molecular identifier was counted as one distinct KT2 TCR. TCRdb passed the public sequencing reads through fastp at Q25 and MiXCR, retaining productive beta sequences. A single entry per CDR3 protein holds the most common genes and DNA from its merged rows. TCRdb, not the authors, supplied the V and J calls. The sample table lists tens of thousands of distinct CDR3 sequences, more than 9% of them with a count of one. The ten largest clones capture 8.5% to 12% of the sample.

The CDR3 starts with the cysteine, ends with the phenylalanine, and has 14 residues. Left in the record is the CDR3 DNA by itself, 42 bases read in frame from the first base. A distance of 15 bases separates the germline ends of V and J, which lose 5 bases and 5 bases respectively. Rearrangement joined TRBV12-3 or TRBV12-4 to TRBJ2-5, with the D gene not clear enough to name. Input material: PBMCs spiked with cells of the T cell clone KT2. The clonotype was recovered from a human donor. The CDR3 protein: CASSPSWIGETQYF. The nucleotides are TGTGCCAGCAGTCCCTCCTGGATAGGGGAGACCCAGTACTTC.